This T cell receptor (beta chain) appears in the sequencing data of a study of cytomegalovirus exposure and HLA in healthy donors. Study-wide results and caveats: With further analysis later on, most CMV-associated TCR beta chains appeared HLA-restricted.

In the PCR, 60 Vbeta and 13 Jbeta primers were used. Profiling relied on immunoSEQ multiplex PCR, and the TCRdb table lists in-frame clones only, not all of them. The sample consists of 150,000 or so clones, approximately 71% of them appearing once. In the case of this clone: The antigen remains undetermined.

Healthy bone marrow donors made up the cohort. The source is a man aged 30-40 years in good health and CMV-seropositive. The sequencing input was PBMCs.

CDR3 loop: CAIASGNIQYF. The CDR3 DNA reads as TGTGCCATTGCTAGCGGAAACATTCAGTACTTC. The chain recombines TRBV2 with TRBJ2-4; 7 positions agree with TRBD2. V shed 10 bases and J 6 bases; nucleotides not matched to a gene: 3. There are 11 residues in the CDR3. Germline assignment: CDR1 SNHLY and CDR2 FYNNEI.